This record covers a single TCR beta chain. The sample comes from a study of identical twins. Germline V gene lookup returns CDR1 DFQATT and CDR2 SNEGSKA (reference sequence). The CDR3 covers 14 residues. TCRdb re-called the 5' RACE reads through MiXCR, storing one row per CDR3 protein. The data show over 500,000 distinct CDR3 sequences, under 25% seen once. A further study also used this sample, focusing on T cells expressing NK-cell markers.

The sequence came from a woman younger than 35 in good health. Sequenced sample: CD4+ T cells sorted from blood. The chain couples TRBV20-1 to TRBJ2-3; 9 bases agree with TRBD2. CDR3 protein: CRALAGGRPDTQYF. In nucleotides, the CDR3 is TGCAGAGCACTGGCGGGAGGGCGTCCAGATACGCAGTATTTT.